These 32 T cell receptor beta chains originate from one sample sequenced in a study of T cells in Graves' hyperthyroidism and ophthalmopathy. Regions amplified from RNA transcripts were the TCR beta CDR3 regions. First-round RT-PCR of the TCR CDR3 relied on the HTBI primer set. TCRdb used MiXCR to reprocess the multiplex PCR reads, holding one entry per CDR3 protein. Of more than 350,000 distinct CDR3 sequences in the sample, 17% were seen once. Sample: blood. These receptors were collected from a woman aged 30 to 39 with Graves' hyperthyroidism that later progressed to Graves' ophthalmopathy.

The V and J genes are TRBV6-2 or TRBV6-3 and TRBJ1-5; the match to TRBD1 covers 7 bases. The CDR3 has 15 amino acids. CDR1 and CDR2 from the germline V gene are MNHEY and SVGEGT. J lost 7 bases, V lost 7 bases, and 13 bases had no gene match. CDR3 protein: CASNYRQGGGQPQHF. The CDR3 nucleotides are TGTGCCAGCAATTATAGACAGGGAGGTGGACAGCCCCAGCATTTT.

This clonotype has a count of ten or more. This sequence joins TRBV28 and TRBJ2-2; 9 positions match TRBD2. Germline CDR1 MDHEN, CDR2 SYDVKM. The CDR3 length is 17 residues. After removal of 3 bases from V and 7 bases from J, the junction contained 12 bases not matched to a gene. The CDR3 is CASSFPRLGTSSGELFF. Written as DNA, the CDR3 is TGTGCCAGCAGTTTTCCCCGTCTAGGGACTAGCAGCGGGGAGCTGTTTTTT.

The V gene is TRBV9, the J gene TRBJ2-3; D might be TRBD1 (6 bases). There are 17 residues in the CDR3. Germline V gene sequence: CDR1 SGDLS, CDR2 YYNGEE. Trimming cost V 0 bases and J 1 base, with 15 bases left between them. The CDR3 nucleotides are TGTGCCAGCAGCGTAGGATTTGGGGACATCCGCACAGATACGCAGTATTTT. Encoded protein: CASSVGFGDIRTDTQYF.

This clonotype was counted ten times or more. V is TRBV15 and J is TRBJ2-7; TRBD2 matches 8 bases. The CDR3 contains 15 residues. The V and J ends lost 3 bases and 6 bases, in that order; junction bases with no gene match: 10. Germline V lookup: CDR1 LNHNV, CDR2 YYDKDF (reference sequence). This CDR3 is CATSSVLGGGPEQYF. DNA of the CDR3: TGTGCCACCAGCAGCGTTCTGGGCGGGGGGCCCGAGCAGTACTTC. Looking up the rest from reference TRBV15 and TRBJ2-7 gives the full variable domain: DAMVIQNPRYQVTQFGKPVTLSCSQTLNHNVMYWYQQKSSQAPKLLFHYYDKDFNNEADTPDNFQSRRPNTSFCFLDIRSPGLGDTAMYLCATSSVLGGGPEQYFGPGTRLTVT.

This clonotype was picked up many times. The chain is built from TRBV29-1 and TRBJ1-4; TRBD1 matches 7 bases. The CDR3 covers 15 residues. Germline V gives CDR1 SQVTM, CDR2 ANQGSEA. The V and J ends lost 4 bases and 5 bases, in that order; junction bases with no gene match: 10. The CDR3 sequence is CSVGSGQTSNEKLFF. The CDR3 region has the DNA TGCAGCGTTGGTTCGGGACAGACATCAAATGAAAAACTGTTTTTT. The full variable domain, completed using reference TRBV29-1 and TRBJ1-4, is SAVISQKPSRDICQRGTSLTIQCQVDSQVTMMFWYRQQPGQSLTLIATANQGSEATYESGFVIDKFPISRPNLTFSTLTVSNMSPEDSSIYLCSVGSGQTSNEKLFFGSGTQLSVL.

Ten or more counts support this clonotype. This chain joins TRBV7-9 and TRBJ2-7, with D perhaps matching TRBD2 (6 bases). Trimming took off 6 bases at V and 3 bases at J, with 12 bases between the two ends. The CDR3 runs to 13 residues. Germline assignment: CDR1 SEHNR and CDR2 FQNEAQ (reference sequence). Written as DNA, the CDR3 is TGTGCCAGCAGTAACCCGGGGGACTACGAGCAGTACTTC. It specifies CASSNPGDYEQYF.

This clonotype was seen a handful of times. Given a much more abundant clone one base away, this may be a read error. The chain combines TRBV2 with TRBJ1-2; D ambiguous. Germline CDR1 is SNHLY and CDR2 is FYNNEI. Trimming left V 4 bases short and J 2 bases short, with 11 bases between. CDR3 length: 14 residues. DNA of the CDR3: TGTGCCAGCAGTGGAGAAGCAAAGAACTATGGCTACACCTTC. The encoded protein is CASSGEAKNYGYTF.

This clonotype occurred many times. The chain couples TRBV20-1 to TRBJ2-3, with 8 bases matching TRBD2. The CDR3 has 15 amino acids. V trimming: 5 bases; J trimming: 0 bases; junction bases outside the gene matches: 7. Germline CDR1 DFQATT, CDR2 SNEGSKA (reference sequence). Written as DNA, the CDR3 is TGCAGTGCTCCCTCAGCGGGGGCTAGCACAGATACGCAGTATTTT. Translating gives CSAPSAGASTDTQYF.

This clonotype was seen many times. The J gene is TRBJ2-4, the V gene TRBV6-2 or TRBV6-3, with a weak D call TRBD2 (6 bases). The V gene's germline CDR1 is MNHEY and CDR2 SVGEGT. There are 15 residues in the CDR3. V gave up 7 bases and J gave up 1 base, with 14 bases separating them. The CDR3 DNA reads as TGTGCCAGCATCATGGATGGAGGGGCCAAAAACATTCAGTACTTC. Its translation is CASIMDGGAKNIQYF.

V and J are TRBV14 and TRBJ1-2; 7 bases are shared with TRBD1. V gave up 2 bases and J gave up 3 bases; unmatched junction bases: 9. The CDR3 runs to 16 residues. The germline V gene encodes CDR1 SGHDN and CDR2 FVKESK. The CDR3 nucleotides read TGTGCCAGCAGCCAAAGTGTGACAGGGCGGCACTATGGCTACACCTTC. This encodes CASSQSVTGRHYGYTF. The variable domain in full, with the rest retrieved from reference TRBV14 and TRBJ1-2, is EAGVTQFPSHSVIEKGQTVTLRCDPISGHDNLYWYRRVMGKEIKFLLHFVKESKQDESGMPNNRFLAERTGGTYSTLKVQPAELEDSGVYFCASSQSVTGRHYGYTFGSGTRLTVV.

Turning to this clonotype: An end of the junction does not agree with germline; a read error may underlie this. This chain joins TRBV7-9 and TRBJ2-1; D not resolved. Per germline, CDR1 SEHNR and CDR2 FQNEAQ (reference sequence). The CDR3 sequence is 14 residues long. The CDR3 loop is CTSSDLTKADEQFF. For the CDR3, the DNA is TGTACCAGCAGCGACCTAACGAAGGCGGATGAGCAGTTCTTC.

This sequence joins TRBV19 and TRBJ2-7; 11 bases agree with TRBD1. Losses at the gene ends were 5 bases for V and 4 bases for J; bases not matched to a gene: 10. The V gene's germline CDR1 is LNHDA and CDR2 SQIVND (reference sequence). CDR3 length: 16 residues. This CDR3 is CASSPRPGQGAYEQYF. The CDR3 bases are TGTGCCAGTAGTCCCCGCCCCGGACAGGGGGCTTACGAGCAGTACTTC.

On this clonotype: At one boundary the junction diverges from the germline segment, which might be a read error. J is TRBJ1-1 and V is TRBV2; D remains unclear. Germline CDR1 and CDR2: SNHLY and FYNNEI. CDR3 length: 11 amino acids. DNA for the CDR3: TGTGCCACCTTAGGGAACACTGAAGCCTTCTTT. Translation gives CATLGNTEAFF.

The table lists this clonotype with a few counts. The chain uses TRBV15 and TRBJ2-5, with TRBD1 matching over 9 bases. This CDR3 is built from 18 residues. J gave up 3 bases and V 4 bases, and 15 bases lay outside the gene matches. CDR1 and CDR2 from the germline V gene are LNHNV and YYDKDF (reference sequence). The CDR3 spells CATSNSRTGVGEEETQYF. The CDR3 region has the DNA TGTGCCACCAGCAACAGCCGGACAGGGGTTGGTGAAGAAGAGACCCAGTACTTC.

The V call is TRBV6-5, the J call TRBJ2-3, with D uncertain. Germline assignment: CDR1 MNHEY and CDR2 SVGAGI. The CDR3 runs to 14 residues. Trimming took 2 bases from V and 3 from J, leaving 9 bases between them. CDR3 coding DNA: TGTGCCAGCAGTTACACCCGACGGACAGATACGCAGTATTTT. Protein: CASSYTRRTDTQYF.

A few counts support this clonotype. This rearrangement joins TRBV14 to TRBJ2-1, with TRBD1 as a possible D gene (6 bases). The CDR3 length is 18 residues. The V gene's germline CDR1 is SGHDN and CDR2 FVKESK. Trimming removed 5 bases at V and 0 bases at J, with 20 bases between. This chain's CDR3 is CASSSTALRGSSYNEQFF. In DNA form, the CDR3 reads TGTGCCAGCAGCTCCACGGCCCTCAGGGGCAGCTCCTACAATGAGCAGTTCTTC. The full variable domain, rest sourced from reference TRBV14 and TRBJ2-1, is EAGVTQFPSHSVIEKGQTVTLRCDPISGHDNLYWYRRVMGKEIKFLLHFVKESKQDESGMPNNRFLAERTGGTYSTLKVQPAELEDSGVYFCASSSTALRGSSYNEQFFGPGTRLTVL.

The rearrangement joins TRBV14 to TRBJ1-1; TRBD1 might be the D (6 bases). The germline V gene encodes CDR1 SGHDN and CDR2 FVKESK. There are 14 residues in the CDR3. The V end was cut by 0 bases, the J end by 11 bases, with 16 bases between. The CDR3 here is CASSQDRGAGAAFF. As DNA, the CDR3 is TGTGCCAGCAGCCAAGACAGGGGCGCGGGTGCTGCTTTCTTT.

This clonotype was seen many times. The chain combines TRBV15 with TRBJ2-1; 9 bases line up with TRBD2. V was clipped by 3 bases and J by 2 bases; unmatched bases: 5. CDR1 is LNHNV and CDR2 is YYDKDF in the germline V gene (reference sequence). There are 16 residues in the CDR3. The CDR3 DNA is TGTGCCACCAGCAGCTCAGCGGGGGGCCCCTACAATGAGCAGTTCTTC. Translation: CATSSSAGGPYNEQFF.

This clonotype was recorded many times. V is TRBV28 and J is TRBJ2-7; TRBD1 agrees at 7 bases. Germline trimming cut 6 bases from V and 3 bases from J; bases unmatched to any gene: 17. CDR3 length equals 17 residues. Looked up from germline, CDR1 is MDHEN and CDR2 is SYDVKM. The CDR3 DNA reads TGTGCCAGCAGCTTTCCCCCGACAGGGCCCTTAGACTACGAGCAGTACTTC. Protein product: CASSFPPTGPLDYEQYF.

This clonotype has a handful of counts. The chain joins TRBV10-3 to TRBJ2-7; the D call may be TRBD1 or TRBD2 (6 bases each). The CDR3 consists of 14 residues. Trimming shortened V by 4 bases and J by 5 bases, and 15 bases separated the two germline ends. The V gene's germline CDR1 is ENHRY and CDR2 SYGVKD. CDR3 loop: CAISVGGAEDEQYF. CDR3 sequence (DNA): TGTGCCATCAGTGTGGGGGGCGCCGAGGACGAGCAGTACTTC.

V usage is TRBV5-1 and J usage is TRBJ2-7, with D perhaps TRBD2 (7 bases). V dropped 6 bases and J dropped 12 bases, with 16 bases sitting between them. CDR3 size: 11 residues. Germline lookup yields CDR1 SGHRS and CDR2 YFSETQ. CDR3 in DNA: TGCGCCAGCACACGGGGGGCCCTGCGGTACTTC. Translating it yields CASTRGALRYF.

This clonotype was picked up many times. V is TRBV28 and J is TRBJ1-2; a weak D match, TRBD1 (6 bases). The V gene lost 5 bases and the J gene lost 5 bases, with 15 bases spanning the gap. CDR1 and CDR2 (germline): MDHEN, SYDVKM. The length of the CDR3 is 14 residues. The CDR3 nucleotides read TGTGCCAGCAGTCCCGCAGGGGTGGGGTATGGCTACACCTTC. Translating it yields CASSPAGVGYGYTF.

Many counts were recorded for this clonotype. The DNA for the CDR3 is TGTGCCAGCAGCTTAGACGGGACAGGGGGCACAGATACGCAGTATTTT. This encodes CASSLDGTGGTDTQYF. The V and J genes are TRBV11-3 and TRBJ2-3, with TRBD1 identical over 10 bases. The ends lost 0 bases at V and 1 base at J; junction bases unmatched: 1. In germline, CDR1 is SGHNT, CDR2 YENEEA. This CDR3 has 16 amino acids.

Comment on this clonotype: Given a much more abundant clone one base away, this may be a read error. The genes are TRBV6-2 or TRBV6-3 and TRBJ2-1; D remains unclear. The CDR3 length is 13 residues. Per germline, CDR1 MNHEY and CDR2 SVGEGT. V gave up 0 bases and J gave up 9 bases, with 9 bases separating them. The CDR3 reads CASSYSGLGEQFF. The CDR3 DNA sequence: TGTGCCAGCAGTTACTCCGGGTTAGGTGAGCAGTTCTTC.

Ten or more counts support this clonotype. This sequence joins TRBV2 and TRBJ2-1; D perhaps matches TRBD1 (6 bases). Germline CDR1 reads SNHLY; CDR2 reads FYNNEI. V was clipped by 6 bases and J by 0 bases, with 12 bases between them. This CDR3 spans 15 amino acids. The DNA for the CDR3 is TGTGCCAGCAGGAGGACAGTAAGCTCCTACAATGAGCAGTTCTTC. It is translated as CASRRTVSSYNEQFF.

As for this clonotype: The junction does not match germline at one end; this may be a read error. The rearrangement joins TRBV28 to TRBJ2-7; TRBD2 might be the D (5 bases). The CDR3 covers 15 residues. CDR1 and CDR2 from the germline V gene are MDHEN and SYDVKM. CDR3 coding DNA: TGTGCCACCTCCCGCCGTGAGGGAACCTACTACGAGCAGTGCTTC. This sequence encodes CATSRREGTYYEQCF.

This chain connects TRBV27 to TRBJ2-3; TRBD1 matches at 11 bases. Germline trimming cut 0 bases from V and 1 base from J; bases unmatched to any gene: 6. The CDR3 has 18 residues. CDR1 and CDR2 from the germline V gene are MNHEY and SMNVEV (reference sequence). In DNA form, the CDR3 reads TGTGCCAGCAGTTTATCAGGACAGGGGGCGAGTGGCACAGATACGCAGTATTTT. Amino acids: CASSLSGQGASGTDTQYF.

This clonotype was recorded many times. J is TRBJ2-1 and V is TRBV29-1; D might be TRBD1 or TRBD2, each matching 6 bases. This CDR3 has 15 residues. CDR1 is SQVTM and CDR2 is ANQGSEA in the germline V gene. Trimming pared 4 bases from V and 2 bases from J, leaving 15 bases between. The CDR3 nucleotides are TGCAGCGTTGTTTTTCCGGGGGCCGCCTACAATGAGCAGTTCTTC. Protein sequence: CSVVFPGAAYNEQFF.

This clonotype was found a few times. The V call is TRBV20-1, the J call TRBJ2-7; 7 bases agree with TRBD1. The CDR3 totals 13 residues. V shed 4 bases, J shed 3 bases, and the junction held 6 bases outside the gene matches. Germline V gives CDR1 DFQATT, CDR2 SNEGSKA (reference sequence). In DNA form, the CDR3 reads TGCAGTGCTACCGGGACAGATTTCTACGAGCAGTACTTC. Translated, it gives CSATGTDFYEQYF.

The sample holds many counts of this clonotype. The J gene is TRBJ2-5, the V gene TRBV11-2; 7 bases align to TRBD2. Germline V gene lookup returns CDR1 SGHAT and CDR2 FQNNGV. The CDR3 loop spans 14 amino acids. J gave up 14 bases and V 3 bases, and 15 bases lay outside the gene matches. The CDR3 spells CASSFFPLEGGPYF. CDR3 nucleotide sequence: TGTGCCAGCAGCTTTTTCCCTCTCGAGGGAGGGCCTTACTTC.

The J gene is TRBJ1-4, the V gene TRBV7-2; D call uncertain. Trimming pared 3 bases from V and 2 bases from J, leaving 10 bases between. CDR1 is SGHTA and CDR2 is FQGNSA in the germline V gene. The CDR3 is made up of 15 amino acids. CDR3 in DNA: TGTGCCAGCAGCTTTCAGTGGGCTACTAATGAAAAACTGTTTTTT. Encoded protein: CASSFQWATNEKLFF.

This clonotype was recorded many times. The CDR3 sequence is CSAREHRDRGYEAFF. The CDR3 DNA follows: TGCAGTGCTAGAGAGCACCGGGACAGAGGATATGAAGCTTTCTTT. The chain has TRBV20-1 and TRBJ1-1, with 7 bases matching TRBD1. The length of the CDR3 is 15 residues. Germline values: CDR1 DFQATT, CDR2 SNEGSKA (reference sequence). V trimming: 0 bases; J trimming: 7 bases; junction bases outside the gene matches: 11.